This TCR beta chain was found in a study of blood T cell repertoires in COVID-19. About the study: Acute and convalescent COVID-19 samples came from the United States, Italy and Spain. Sample material is recorded as cDNA or gDNA derived from T cells, B-cell-depleted T cells, or PBMCs.

Sequencing used immunoSEQ multiplex PCR; TCRdb keeps in-frame clones, though not all of them. This sample has over 90,000 clones, with about 90% found just once. V was cut by 5 bases and J by 8 bases, with 15 bases left in between. The CDR3 extends over 13 amino acids. CDR1 and CDR2 from the germline V gene are SGHTA and FQGTGA. Sequenced input: peripheral blood. The sequence derives from a human donor in a cohort sampled during active COVID-19. V gene TRBV7-3 combines with J gene TRBJ1-2; D may be TRBD1 (5 bases). CDR3 in amino acids: CASSLDSVQGYTF. The CDR3 DNA is TGTGCCAGCAGCCTCGACAGCGTCCAAGGCTACACCTTC.